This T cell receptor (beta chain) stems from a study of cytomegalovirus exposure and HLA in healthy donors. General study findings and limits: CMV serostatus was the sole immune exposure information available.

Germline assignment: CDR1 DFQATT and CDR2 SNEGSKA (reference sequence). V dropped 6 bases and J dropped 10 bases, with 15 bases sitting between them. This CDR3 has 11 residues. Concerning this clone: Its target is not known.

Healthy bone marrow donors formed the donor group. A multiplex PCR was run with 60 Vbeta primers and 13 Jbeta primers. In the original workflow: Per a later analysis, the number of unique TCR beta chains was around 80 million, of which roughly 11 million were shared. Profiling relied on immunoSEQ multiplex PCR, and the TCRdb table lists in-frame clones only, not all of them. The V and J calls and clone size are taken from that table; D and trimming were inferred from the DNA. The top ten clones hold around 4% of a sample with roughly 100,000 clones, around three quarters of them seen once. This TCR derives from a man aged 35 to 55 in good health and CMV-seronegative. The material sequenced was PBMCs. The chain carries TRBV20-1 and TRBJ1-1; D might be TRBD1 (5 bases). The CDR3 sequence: CSARTRSAAFF. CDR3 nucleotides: TGCAGTGCCCGGACACGGAGCGCAGCTTTCTTT.